The rows below give T cell receptor beta chains drawn from one sample of a study of T-cell reconstitution after alpha-beta-depleted transplantation in children. TCRdb reprocessed the PCR reads with MiXCR, giving one entry per CDR3 protein. The sample includes 120,000 or so distinct CDR3 sequences, 10% of them seen just once. Material: PBMCs from the stem cell graft donor, obtained from the stem cell graft. These receptors came from a human donor who donated a stem cell graft to a child with acute lymphoblastic leukemia. The CDR3 runs from the conserved cysteine through the conserved F or W. The order of the fields is CDR3 DNA, CDR3 protein, clone size, V gene, D gene, J gene. A D gene is named only where the DNA matches it firmly. Some rows have no size entry. The others give once, few or many, or a class for an expanded clone.

CDR3 DNA: TGTGCCAGCAGCTTAGAACTAGCTCCTACCTACGAGCAGTACTTC
CDR3 protein: CASSLELAPTYEQYF
clone size: many
V gene: TRBV7-3
D gene: NA
J gene: TRBJ2-7

CDR3 DNA: TGTGCCAGCAGCTCCTCAGGACAGGGAGTAACTGAAGCTTTCTTT
CDR3 protein: CASSSSGQGVTEAFF
clone size: many
V gene: TRBV7-2
D gene: TRBD1
J gene: TRBJ1-1

CDR3 DNA: TGCAGCGTTGTACGCGCCAGGCTAAACACTGAAGCTTTCTTT
CDR3 protein: CSVVRARLNTEAFF
clone size: many
V gene: TRBV29-1
D gene: NA
J gene: TRBJ1-1

CDR3 DNA: TGCAGTGCTATTCGGGAGCCATCCTACAATGAGCAGTTCTTC
CDR3 protein: CSAIREPSYNEQFF
clone size: many
V gene: TRBV20-1
D gene: NA
J gene: TRBJ2-1

CDR3 DNA: TGCGCCAGCAGCCGGACCGGGACTAGCGGGAGGGCCGGGGAGACCCAGTACTTC
CDR3 protein: CASSRTGTSGRAGETQYF
clone size: many
V gene: TRBV5-1
D gene: TRBD2
J gene: TRBJ2-5

CDR3 DNA: TGTGCCAGCAGTTACTCCACGGGAGCAGGGGGCGGGAATGAGCAGTTCTTC
CDR3 protein: CASSYSTGAGGGNEQFF
clone size: NA
V gene: TRBV6-5
D gene: TRBD1
J gene: TRBJ2-1

CDR3 DNA: TGTGCCAGCAGCGTAGATAGAGTCCGTCTGGACTATGGCTACACCTTC
CDR3 protein: CASSVDRVRLDYGYTF
clone size: NA
V gene: TRBV9
D gene: NA
J gene: TRBJ1-2

CDR3 DNA: TGCAGCGGGGGGGAGTTTAACACTGAAGCTTTCTTT
CDR3 protein: CSGGEFNTEAFF
clone size: NA
V gene: TRBV29-1
D gene: NA
J gene: TRBJ1-1

CDR3 DNA: TGTGCCAGCATTCGGACTAGAAACAATGAGCAGTTCTTC
CDR3 protein: CASIRTRNNEQFF
clone size: many
V gene: TRBV12-3/TRBV12-4
D gene: TRBD2
J gene: TRBJ2-1

CDR3 DNA: TGCGCCAGCACCCCGCGAGCTGGGACGGGGGCTGGGGCCAACGTCCTGACTTTC
CDR3 protein: CASTPRAGTGAGANVLTF
clone size: few
V gene: TRBV5-1
D gene: NA
J gene: TRBJ2-6

CDR3 DNA: TGTGCCAGCAGCTTAGCTCAGGGCACTTCCTACAATGAGCAGTTCTTC
CDR3 protein: CASSLAQGTSYNEQFF
clone size: many
V gene: TRBV11-2
D gene: NA
J gene: TRBJ2-1

CDR3 DNA: TGTGCCAGCAGCCGAGGACTAGCGGGGGCAGATACGCAGTATTTT
CDR3 protein: CASSRGLAGADTQYF
clone size: many
V gene: TRBV7-2
D gene: TRBD2
J gene: TRBJ2-3

CDR3 DNA: TGTGCCAGCAGCCGAGTCCTCACAGATACGCAGTATTTT
CDR3 protein: CASSRVLTDTQYF
clone size: many
V gene: TRBV14
D gene: NA
J gene: TRBJ2-3

CDR3 DNA: TGCGCCAGCAGCTTATGGACAGGGGCCTACGAGCAGTACTTC
CDR3 protein: CASSLWTGAYEQYF
clone size: many
V gene: TRBV5-1
D gene: TRBD1
J gene: TRBJ2-7

CDR3 DNA: TGTGCCAGCAGCTCCACGGCAGCGCTAAGTTCCTCCTACAATGAGCAGTTCTTC
CDR3 protein: CASSSTAALSSSYNEQFF
clone size: many
V gene: TRBV7-2
D gene: NA
J gene: TRBJ2-1

CDR3 DNA: TGCAGTGCGGAGTCCGGGGGTGAGGAAAACAGTCAGTACTTC
CDR3 protein: CSAESGGEENSQYF
clone size: NA
V gene: TRBV20-1
D gene: NA
J gene: TRBJ2-4

CDR3 DNA: TGTGCCAGCAGCTTCGGGGACAGGGGGCTCTACGAGCAGTACTTC
CDR3 protein: CASSFGDRGLYEQYF
clone size: many
V gene: TRBV5-8
D gene: TRBD1
J gene: TRBJ2-7

CDR3 DNA: TGCAGTAAAGGCGGGGGCTCCTACAATGAGCAGTTCTTC
CDR3 protein: CSKGGGSYNEQFF
clone size: many
V gene: TRBV20-1
D gene: TRBD2
J gene: TRBJ2-1

CDR3 DNA: TGTGCCAGCAGGGACAGGGAAGGCTCCGATCAGCCCCAGCATTTT
CDR3 protein: CASRDREGSDQPQHF
clone size: few
V gene: TRBV6-1
D gene: TRBD1
J gene: TRBJ1-5

CDR3 DNA: TGTGCCAGCAGCTTAGCGAGTAGGGTAGGGGACTCCGAGCAGTACTTC
CDR3 protein: CASSLASRVGDSEQYF
clone size: many
V gene: TRBV7-9
D gene: NA
J gene: TRBJ2-7

CDR3 DNA: TGTGCCAGCAGTTTATCCTTGGGTGGAAACACCATATATTTT
CDR3 protein: CASSLSLGGNTIYF
clone size: many
V gene: TRBV27
D gene: NA
J gene: TRBJ1-3

CDR3 DNA: TGTGCCTGGAGCCTGGGACAGGGGGCGCAAGGGGCCAACGTCCTGACTTTC
CDR3 protein: CAWSLGQGAQGANVLTF
clone size: NA
V gene: TRBV30
D gene: TRBD1
J gene: TRBJ2-6

CDR3 DNA: TGCGCCAGCAGCTTGGAGGGTGCCAAAAACATTCAGTACTTC
CDR3 protein: CASSLEGAKNIQYF
clone size: many
V gene: TRBV5-1
D gene: NA
J gene: TRBJ2-4

CDR3 DNA: TGTGCCAGTAGTGCGACTAGCGGGAACTACGAGCAGTACTTC
CDR3 protein: CASSATSGNYEQYF
clone size: many
V gene: TRBV19
D gene: TRBD2
J gene: TRBJ2-7

CDR3 DNA: TGTGCCAGTCGGCAGCAAGAGACCCAGTACTTC
CDR3 protein: CASRQQETQYF
clone size: many
V gene: TRBV12-3/TRBV12-4
D gene: NA
J gene: TRBJ2-5

CDR3 DNA: TGTGCCAGCAGTGAATCGGGAAGGTACTATGGCTACACCTTC
CDR3 protein: CASSESGRYYGYTF
clone size: many
V gene: TRBV25-1
D gene: NA
J gene: TRBJ1-2

CDR3 DNA: TGTGCCAGCAGTTCGGTCGGTCAGACCCAGTACTTC
CDR3 protein: CASSSVGQTQYF
clone size: many
V gene: TRBV28
D gene: NA
J gene: TRBJ2-5

CDR3 DNA: TGTGCCAGCAGCCGGGACAGGGGGTACCAAGAGACCCAGTACTTC
CDR3 protein: CASSRDRGYQETQYF
clone size: many
V gene: TRBV7-9
D gene: TRBD1
J gene: TRBJ2-5

CDR3 DNA: TGTGCCTCAAAGGACCGGGACGGGCGAGATACGCAGTATTTT
CDR3 protein: CASKDRDGRDTQYF
clone size: many
V gene: TRBV19
D gene: NA
J gene: TRBJ2-3

CDR3 DNA: TGCAGTGTTCGGACTAGCGGGAGAGGATCCTACAATGAGCAGTTCTTC
CDR3 protein: CSVRTSGRGSYNEQFF
clone size: many
V gene: TRBV20-1
D gene: TRBD2
J gene: TRBJ2-1

CDR3 DNA: TGTGCCACCCTAGCGGGAGGGCTTCAAAACGAGCAGTACTTC
CDR3 protein: CATLAGGLQNEQYF
clone size: many
V gene: TRBV19
D gene: TRBD2
J gene: TRBJ2-7

CDR3 DNA: TGTGCCAGCAGGCCCACCAGGACGGGCTACACCTTC
CDR3 protein: CASRPTRTGYTF
clone size: many
V gene: TRBV28
D gene: NA
J gene: TRBJ1-2

CDR3 DNA: TGTGCCAGCAGTTTAGAGGTAGCGGCGTTAACTAGCTCCTACAATGAGCAGTTCTTC
CDR3 protein: CASSLEVAALTSSYNEQFF
clone size: once
V gene: TRBV12-3/TRBV12-4
D gene: NA
J gene: TRBJ2-1

CDR3 DNA: TGTGCCAGCAGCGGGGGGTTCGGGGGAGAGACCCAGTACTTC
CDR3 protein: CASSGGFGGETQYF
clone size: NA
V gene: TRBV5-6
D gene: NA
J gene: TRBJ2-5

CDR3 DNA: TGTGCCAGCAGCTATCCGGGACTAGCGGGCCCCAGCGAGCAGTACTTC
CDR3 protein: CASSYPGLAGPSEQYF
clone size: many
V gene: TRBV7-2
D gene: TRBD2
J gene: TRBJ2-7

CDR3 DNA: TGTGCCAGCAGTTCTCGACAGGCGAGCTCCTACGAGCAGTACTTC
CDR3 protein: CASSSRQASSYEQYF
clone size: many
V gene: TRBV28
D gene: NA
J gene: TRBJ2-7

CDR3 DNA: TGCGCCAGCAGCTTAAGACAGGCCGGGGAGACCCAGTACTTC
CDR3 protein: CASSLRQAGETQYF
clone size: many
V gene: TRBV5-1
D gene: NA
J gene: TRBJ2-5

CDR3 DNA: TGCAGCGTTTTTGAGGCATTGGATGGCTACACCTTC
CDR3 protein: CSVFEALDGYTF
clone size: many
V gene: TRBV29-1
D gene: NA
J gene: TRBJ1-2

CDR3 DNA: TGTGCCAGCAGTTCTCCTGCCGGGACAGGGGGCCACGAGCAGTACTTC
CDR3 protein: CASSSPAGTGGHEQYF
clone size: NA
V gene: TRBV28
D gene: TRBD1
J gene: TRBJ2-7

CDR3 DNA: TGTGCCAGCAGCTACGTGCTAGCTCAGGGTACAGCTGGAAACACCATATATTTT
CDR3 protein: CASSYVLAQGTAGNTIYF
clone size: many
V gene: TRBV7-9
D gene: NA
J gene: TRBJ1-3

CDR3 DNA: TGTGCCAGCAGGCTACAGATCAAGACTGAAGCTTTCTTT
CDR3 protein: CASRLQIKTEAFF
clone size: many
V gene: TRBV6-5
D gene: NA
J gene: TRBJ1-1

CDR3 DNA: TGTGCCAGCAGCGCCCAGGTGGGGGGTGCAACTAATGAAAAACTGTTTTTT
CDR3 protein: CASSAQVGGATNEKLFF
clone size: many
V gene: TRBV11-2
D gene: NA
J gene: TRBJ1-4

CDR3 DNA: TGTGCCAGCAGCGACTTGGGGCGACGCACAGATACGCAGTATTTT
CDR3 protein: CASSDLGRRTDTQYF
clone size: many
V gene: TRBV7-2
D gene: NA
J gene: TRBJ2-3

CDR3 DNA: TGTGCCAGCAGCCCTGGGGGAGGGGGCAGCTACAATGAGCAGTTCTTC
CDR3 protein: CASSPGGGGSYNEQFF
clone size: many
V gene: TRBV7-9
D gene: NA
J gene: TRBJ2-1

CDR3 DNA: TGCGCCAGCAGCCCAAACGGCATACGACAAGAGACCCAGTACTTC
CDR3 protein: CASSPNGIRQETQYF
clone size: many
V gene: TRBV5-1
D gene: NA
J gene: TRBJ2-5

CDR3 DNA: TGTGCCAGCAGTTACTCCGGGACTAGGGGGTCCTACAATGAGCAGTTCTTC
CDR3 protein: CASSYSGTRGSYNEQFF
clone size: many
V gene: TRBV6-5
D gene: TRBD2
J gene: TRBJ2-1

CDR3 DNA: TGTGCCAGCAAGGGACAGGGGCAACTCTCTGCAAATGAGCAGTTCTTC
CDR3 protein: CASKGQGQLSANEQFF
clone size: few
V gene: TRBV2
D gene: TRBD1
J gene: TRBJ2-1

CDR3 DNA: TGCAGTGCTGGGCTCGGGGTAGGCTCCTACGAGCAGTACTTC
CDR3 protein: CSAGLGVGSYEQYF
clone size: many
V gene: TRBV20-1
D gene: NA
J gene: TRBJ2-7

CDR3 DNA: TGTGCCAGCATCCTAAGCGGGAGAGGCGACAATGAGCAGTTCTTC
CDR3 protein: CASILSGRGDNEQFF
clone size: many
V gene: TRBV12-3/TRBV12-4
D gene: TRBD2
J gene: TRBJ2-1

CDR3 DNA: TGTGCCAGCAGTCTCGGGACAGCACGTAATGGCTACACCTTC
CDR3 protein: CASSLGTARNGYTF
clone size: many
V gene: TRBV6-2/TRBV6-3
D gene: TRBD1
J gene: TRBJ1-2

CDR3 DNA: TGTGCCAGCAGCCTAATGGGCCAGTCCCCCTCCTACGAGCAGTACTTC
CDR3 protein: CASSLMGQSPSYEQYF
clone size: few
V gene: TRBV7-9
D gene: NA
J gene: TRBJ2-7

CDR3 DNA: TGTGCCAGCAGTCGACAGGGCTCCGGGGAGCTGTTTTTT
CDR3 protein: CASSRQGSGELFF
clone size: many
V gene: TRBV3-1
D gene: TRBD1
J gene: TRBJ2-2

CDR3 DNA: TGTGCCAGCAGTTTATCGGGGACCGCAATCACAGATACGCAGTATTTT
CDR3 protein: CASSLSGTAITDTQYF
clone size: NA
V gene: TRBV27
D gene: NA
J gene: TRBJ2-3

CDR3 DNA: TGTGCCACCAGCAGAGGGGGAGGACAGGAAGTCACCGGGGGCTACACCTTC
CDR3 protein: CATSRGGGQEVTGGYTF
clone size: many
V gene: TRBV15
D gene: TRBD1
J gene: TRBJ1-2

CDR3 DNA: TGTGCCAGCAGTCCAAAGTTCACTGAAGCTTTCTTT
CDR3 protein: CASSPKFTEAFF
clone size: many
V gene: TRBV27
D gene: NA
J gene: TRBJ1-1

CDR3 DNA: TGTGCCAGCAGCTTAGGACGGCCTAGCGGGCCGACCGGGGAGCTGTTTTTT
CDR3 protein: CASSLGRPSGPTGELFF
clone size: many
V gene: TRBV7-2
D gene: TRBD2
J gene: TRBJ2-2

CDR3 DNA: TGTGCCAGCAGTCTTCATTACTACGAGCAGTACTTC
CDR3 protein: CASSLHYYEQYF
clone size: many
V gene: TRBV7-2
D gene: NA
J gene: TRBJ2-7

CDR3 DNA: TGTGCCAGCAGCCCCAGGCCCATCAACACTGAAGCTTTCTTT
CDR3 protein: CASSPRPINTEAFF
clone size: many
V gene: TRBV6-2/TRBV6-3
D gene: NA
J gene: TRBJ1-1

CDR3 DNA: TGTGCCAGCAGCCTGGTCCCGACAGGGTCCTGGGGGGCCAAAAACATTCAGTACTTC
CDR3 protein: CASSLVPTGSWGAKNIQYF
clone size: NA
V gene: TRBV11-2
D gene: TRBD1
J gene: TRBJ2-4

CDR3 DNA: TGTGCCAGCAGTTTGGGCAGGGTAAGGGATAGCAATCAGCCCCAGCATTTT
CDR3 protein: CASSLGRVRDSNQPQHF
clone size: many
V gene: TRBV12-3/TRBV12-4
D gene: NA
J gene: TRBJ1-5